This record concerns one T cell receptor (beta chain) sequence. This entry belongs to a study of cytomegalovirus exposure and HLA in healthy donors. Among the donors, all were healthy bone marrow donors. V shed 6 bases, J shed 0 bases, and the junction held 1 base outside the gene matches. Looked up from germline, CDR1 is SGHTA and CDR2 is FQGNSA. The CDR3 runs 13 residues. PCR employed 60 Vbeta and 13 Jbeta primers. Clones were read by immunoSEQ multiplex PCR, and TCRdb kept only the in-frame ones, dropping some. The top ten hold around 0.25% of the sample, which has 200,000 or so clones, about 90% seen once.

The sequencing sample was made of PBMCs. The receptor was derived from a girl younger than two in good health and CMV-seronegative. The J gene is TRBJ2-7, the V gene TRBV7-2; the match to TRBD1 covers 8 bases. The CDR3 coding sequence is TGTGCCAGCAGAGACAGGGGCTCCTACGAGCAGTACTTC. Translating gives CASRDRGSYEQYF.